Sequencing of this T cell receptor (beta chain) was carried out in a study of cytotoxic CD8 clonotypes in ibrutinib-treated CLL. Background on the study: Responses: around 24 partial, 2 complete; after median roughly 68 months, around 14 stayed remitted, about twelve progressed.

Investigators sourced approximately 2 micrograms of genomic DNA from cryopreserved PBMCs for TCR beta libraries. Trimming pared 4 bases from V and 0 bases from J, leaving 14 bases between. CDR3 length: 16 amino acids. Germline CDR1 reads MGHRA; CDR2 reads YSYEKL. The repertoire was sequenced with immunoSEQ multiplex PCR; TCRdb's copy has only in-frame clones and lacks some. The data contain 330,000 or so clones, 67% of them singletons. The study, taken as a whole, reports: Patients showed higher baseline clonality than age-matched healthy donors, and it tracked circulating CD8+ T-cell counts.

Note on this clone: Its antigen remains unidentified.

The sample in question was PBMCs, obtained after 36 months of ibrutinib treatment. The chain carries TRBV4-1 and TRBJ2-3, with TRBD2 as a possible D gene (6 bases). This TCR came from a human donor with chronic lymphocytic leukemia. CDR3 residues: CASSRSGTSSTDTQYF. CDR3 DNA: TGCGCCAGCAGCCGATCAGGGACTTCTAGCACAGATACGCAGTATTTT.